The present TCR beta chain was sequenced within a study of T cell responses to AZD1222 COVID-19 vaccine. Points from the study as a whole: Spike-specific TCR breadth and depth went up after people got two AZD1222 doses. Seropositive status at baseline applied to only five or six AZD1222 recipients. Repertoire collection took place solely once the T cell response had peaked. The sample set comprised mostly white British donors with more females, and clonal diversity was possibly underestimated.

Generated by immunoSEQ multiplex PCR, the TCRdb table keeps only in-frame clones and is missing some. Here the sample spans 150,000 to 200,000 clones, around 94% being singletons. This clone was picked up one time. The antigen is not known. This CDR3 has 15 amino acids. The V end lost 10 bases, the J end lost 2 bases, and 18 bases lay between the germline ends. Germline V gene data show CDR1 as MNHEY and CDR2 as SVGAGI. Sample: peripheral blood, taken 28 days after the second AZD1222 dose. The receptor comes from an adult who received the AZD1222 COVID-19 vaccine. The genes are TRBV6-5 and TRBJ1-3, with a tentative D call TRBD1 (5 bases). The CDR3 spells CATAGSGTAGNTIYF. In DNA form, the CDR3 reads TGTGCCACCGCTGGATCCGGGACGGCTGGAAACACCATATATTTT.